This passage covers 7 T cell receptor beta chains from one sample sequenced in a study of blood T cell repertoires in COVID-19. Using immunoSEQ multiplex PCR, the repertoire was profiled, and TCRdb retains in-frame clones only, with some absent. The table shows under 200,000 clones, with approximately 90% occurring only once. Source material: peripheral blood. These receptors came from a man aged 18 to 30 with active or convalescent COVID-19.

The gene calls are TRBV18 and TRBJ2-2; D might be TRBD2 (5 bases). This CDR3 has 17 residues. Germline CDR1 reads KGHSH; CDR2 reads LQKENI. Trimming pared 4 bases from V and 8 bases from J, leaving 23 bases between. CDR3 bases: TGTGCCAGCTCACTCAACTCCGGAGGCAGTGGAGCAGGGGAGCTGTTTTTT. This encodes CASSLNSGGSGAGELFF.

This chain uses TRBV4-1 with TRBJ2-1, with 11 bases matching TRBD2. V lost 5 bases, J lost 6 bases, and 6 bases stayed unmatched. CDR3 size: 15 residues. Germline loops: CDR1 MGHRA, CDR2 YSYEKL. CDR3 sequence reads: CASSTTSGGLNEQFF. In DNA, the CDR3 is TGCGCCAGCAGCACAACTAGCGGGGGCCTCAATGAGCAGTTCTTC.

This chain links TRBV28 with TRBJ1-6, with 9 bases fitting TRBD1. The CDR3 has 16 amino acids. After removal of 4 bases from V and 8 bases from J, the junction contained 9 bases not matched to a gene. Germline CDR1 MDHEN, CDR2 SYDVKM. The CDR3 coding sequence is TGTGCCAGCAGTTCCCGGACAGGGGCCTTCTATTCACCCCTCCACTTT. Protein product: CASSSRTGAFYSPLHF.

The CDR3 protein is CASSSDSFYGYTF. Written as DNA, the CDR3 is TGTGCCAGCAGCTCCGACAGCTTCTATGGCTACACCTTC. The rearrangement joins TRBV6-5 to TRBJ1-2; D possibly corresponds to TRBD1 (5 bases). The CDR3 consists of 13 residues. The germline V gene encodes CDR1 MNHEY and CDR2 SVGAGI. V shed 6 bases and J shed 4 bases, with 12 bases lying between them.

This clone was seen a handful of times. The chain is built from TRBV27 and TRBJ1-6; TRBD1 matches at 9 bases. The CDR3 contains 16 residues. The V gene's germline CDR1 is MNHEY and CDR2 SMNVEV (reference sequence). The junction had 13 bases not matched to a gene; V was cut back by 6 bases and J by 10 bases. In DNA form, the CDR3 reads TGTGCCAGCAGCTACTACCCCGGGACAGGGAGCTCACCCCTCCACTTT. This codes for CASSYYPGTGSSPLHF.

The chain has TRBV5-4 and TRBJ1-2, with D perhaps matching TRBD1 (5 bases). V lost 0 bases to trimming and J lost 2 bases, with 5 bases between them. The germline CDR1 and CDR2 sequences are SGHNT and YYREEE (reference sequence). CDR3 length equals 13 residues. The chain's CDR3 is CASSLEGNYGYTF. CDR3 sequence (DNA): TGTGCCAGCAGCTTGGAGGGGAACTATGGCTACACCTTC.

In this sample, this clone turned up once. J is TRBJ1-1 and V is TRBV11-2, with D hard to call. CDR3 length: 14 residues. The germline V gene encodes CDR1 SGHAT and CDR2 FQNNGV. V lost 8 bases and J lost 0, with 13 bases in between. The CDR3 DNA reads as TGTGCCAGCCGCGACGGGGTTATGAACACTGAAGCTTTCTTT. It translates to CASRDGVMNTEAFF.